This TCR beta chain was recorded in a study of human T cells and chemical hapten exposure. Time point indicated: pre-sensitization, week 0. The treatment was: therapeutic diphenylcyclopropenone sensitization with weekly scalp DPC. Attachment of unique molecular identifiers to individual cDNA molecules was performed in the library. MiXCR was run by TCRdb on the RACE reads, yielding one entry per CDR3 protein. The sample includes 95,000 to 150,000 distinct CDR3 sequences, about 14% of them seen just once. In germline, CDR1 is SGHTA, CDR2 FQGNSA. Germline trimming cut 2 bases from V and 8 bases from J; bases unmatched to any gene: 6. There are 15 residues in the CDR3.

This chain uses TRBV7-2 with TRBJ2-1; 10 bases map to TRBD2. Sequencing used whole blood, obtained in connection with sensitization to the hapten diphenylcyclopropenone (DPC). This receptor was taken from a young woman with alopecia areata. Some clones in this sample may be carry-over from other donors' samples. CDR3 in DNA: TGTGCCAGCAGCTTACCTAGCGGGGGCCCCCATGAGCAGTTCTTC. This codes for CASSLPSGGPHEQFF.